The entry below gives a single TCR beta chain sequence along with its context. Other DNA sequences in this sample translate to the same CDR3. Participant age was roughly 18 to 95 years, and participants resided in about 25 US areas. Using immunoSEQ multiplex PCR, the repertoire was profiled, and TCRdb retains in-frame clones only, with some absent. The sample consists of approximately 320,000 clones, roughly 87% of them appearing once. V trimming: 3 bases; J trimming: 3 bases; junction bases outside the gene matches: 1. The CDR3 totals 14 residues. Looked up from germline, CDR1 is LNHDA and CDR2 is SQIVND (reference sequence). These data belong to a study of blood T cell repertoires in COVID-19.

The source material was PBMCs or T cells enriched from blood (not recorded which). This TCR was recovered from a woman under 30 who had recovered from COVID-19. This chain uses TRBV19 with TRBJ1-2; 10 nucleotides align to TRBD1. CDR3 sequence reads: CASSIGTGDYGYTF. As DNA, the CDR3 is TGTGCCAGTAGTATCGGGACAGGGGACTATGGCTACACCTTC.